A single sample gave rise to the 5 T cell receptor beta chains below, sequenced in a study of shared clonotypes between healthy human individuals. Sequencing used immunoSEQ multiplex PCR; TCRdb keeps in-frame clones, though not all of them. The data contain 550,000 to 750,000 clones, approximately 90% of them singletons. It was CD45RO-negative cells, positively selected for CCR7, that made up naive CD8 cells, with terminally differentiated effector memory CD45RA+ cells excluded. The source material was naive CD8+ T cells sorted from blood. The receptors shown here come from a young man in good health.

This chain uses TRBV11-2 with TRBJ2-2; TRBD2 aligns across 12 bases. V dropped 1 base and J dropped 4; count of bases not matched to a gene: 10. Germline lookup yields CDR1 SGHAT and CDR2 FQNNGV. The CDR3 sequence is 19 residues long. The CDR3 reads CASSLGTSGKRIGTGELFF. The CDR3, as DNA: TGTGCCAGCAGCTTAGGGACTAGCGGGAAGCGAATAGGCACCGGGGAGCTGTTTTTT.

The chain has TRBV27 and TRBJ2-5; TRBD1 matches at 9 bases. V trimming: 6 bases; J trimming: 3 bases; junction bases outside the gene matches: 5. Germline values: CDR1 MNHEY, CDR2 SMNVEV (reference sequence). The CDR3 is 14 amino acids. The CDR3 here is CASSLQGAEETQYF. The CDR3, as DNA: TGTGCCAGCAGCCTACAGGGGGCGGAAGAGACCCAGTACTTC.

The gene calls are TRBV11-2 and TRBJ2-1, with TRBD1 matching over 8 bases. V was pared by 1 base and J by 6 bases, with 5 bases of the junction left unmatched. This CDR3 is 15 amino acids long. Germline lookup yields CDR1 SGHAT and CDR2 FQNNGV. CDR3 in amino acids: CASSLADRGVNEQFF. The CDR3 DNA is TGTGCCAGCAGCTTAGCAGACAGGGGCGTCAATGAGCAGTTCTTC. The whole variable domain, filled in from reference TRBV11-2 and TRBJ2-1, reads EAGVAQSPRYKIIEKRQSVAFWCNPISGHATLYWYQQILGQGPKLLIQFQNNGVVDDSQLPKDRFSAERLKGVDSTLKIQPAKLEDSAVYLCASSLADRGVNEQFFGPGTRLTVL.

This chain uses TRBV7-3 with TRBJ2-3; D not resolved. CDR1 is SGHTA, CDR2 FQGTGA, per germline. V lost 1 base to trimming and J lost 2 bases, with 10 bases between them. There are 15 residues in the CDR3. The CDR3 DNA is TGTGCCAGCAGCTTAATCGGTGCGGACACAGATACGCAGTATTTT. Translating gives CASSLIGADTDTQYF. The full variable domain, rest sourced from reference TRBV7-3 and TRBJ2-3, is GAGVSQTPSNKVTEKGKYVELRCDPISGHTALYWYRQSLGQGPEFLIYFQGTGAADDSGLPNDRFFAVRPEGSVSTLKIQRTERGDSAVYLCASSLIGADTDTQYFGPGTRLTVL.

The rearrangement links TRBV29-1 to TRBJ1-4; possibly TRBD1 for D (6 bases). The CDR3 is 12 amino acids. Germline V lookup: CDR1 SQVTM, CDR2 ANQGSEA. Trimming removed 7 bases at V and 11 bases at J, with 17 bases between. CDR3 sequence reads: CSAVGGRNKLFF. The CDR3 region has the DNA TGCAGCGCGGTCGGGGGGCGGAATAAACTGTTTTTT.